The 11 T cell receptor beta chains below all came from one sample that was sequenced in a study of control samples from healthy donors and cancer patients. Here immunoSEQ multiplex PCR was the method, and the copy in TCRdb shows in-frame clones only, minus some. This repertoire shows approximately 60,000 clones, 75% to 95% found once; its top ten account for under 0.95%. Material: PBMCs. The receptors shown here come from a man aged 25-40 years with colorectal cancer.

The genes are TRBV5-1 and TRBJ1-6; TRBD1 might be the D (6 bases). CDR3 length equals 15 residues. Looked up from germline, CDR1 is SGHRS and CDR2 is YFSETQ. The germline V and J ends were trimmed by 2 bases and 6 bases, with 12 bases remaining between them. This CDR3 is CASSLTGRSNSPLHF. For the CDR3, the DNA is TGCGCCAGCAGCTTAACAGGGAGGTCTAATTCACCCCTCCACTTT.

In DNA form, the CDR3 reads TGTGCCAGCAGCTTGGGTCATACCCAGGAGACCCAGTACTTC. Protein: CASSLGHTQETQYF. V usage is TRBV5-8 and J usage is TRBJ2-5, with D unresolved. CDR1 SGHTS and CDR2 YDEGEE come from the germline V gene. CDR3 length equals 14 residues. V dropped 0 bases and J dropped 5 bases, with 11 bases sitting between them.

The rearrangement links TRBV19 to TRBJ1-1; D not resolved. V was clipped by 6 bases and J by 1 base, with 18 bases between them. The CDR3 covers 16 residues. The germline CDR1 and CDR2 sequences are LNHDA and SQIVND (reference sequence). The CDR3 bases are TGTGCCAGTAGACCCTCTTCGGGGTGGGCGAACACTGAAGCTTTCTTT. As protein: CASRPSSGWANTEAFF.

V is TRBV2 and J is TRBJ2-1, with no clear D. This CDR3 is 14 amino acids long. Germline V gene lookup returns CDR1 SNHLY and CDR2 FYNNEI. Trimming removed 7 bases from V and 9 bases from J, with 19 bases in between. CDR3 loop: CASTGPPRGSEQFF. CDR3 nucleotides: TGTGCCAGCACGGGCCCACCCCGCGGTAGTGAGCAGTTCTTC.

This chain links TRBV19 with TRBJ2-5; no reliable D call. Germline CDR1 and CDR2: LNHDA and SQIVND (reference sequence). Trimming left V 2 bases short and J 4 bases short, with 11 bases between. This CDR3 is built from 14 residues. The CDR3 reads CASSIWADRETQYF. CDR3 in DNA: TGTGCCAGTAGTATATGGGCAGATAGAGAGACCCAGTACTTC.

The CDR3 region is CASSYGGGAYNEQFF. The CDR3 bases are TGTGCCAGCAGTTACGGAGGGGGGGCCTACAATGAGCAGTTCTTC. V gene TRBV6-2 or TRBV6-3 combines with J gene TRBJ2-1; D is perhaps TRBD2 (7 bases). Germline CDR1 and CDR2: MNHEY and SVGEGT. The V end was cut by 2 bases, the J end by 2 bases, with 10 bases between. This CDR3 has 15 residues.

The chain combines TRBV11-3 with TRBJ1-1; weak D call: TRBD1 (5 bases). The V end was cut by 1 base, the J end by 1 base, with 19 bases between. There are 18 residues in the CDR3. Germline V lookup: CDR1 SGHNT, CDR2 YENEEA. The CDR3: CASSLGPPTLGTNTEAFF. In DNA, the CDR3 is TGTGCCAGCAGCTTAGGCCCTCCAACCCTTGGGACGAACACTGAAGCTTTCTTT. The full variable domain, with the rest looked up from reference TRBV11-3 and TRBJ1-1, is EAGVVQSPRYKIIEKKQPVAFWCNPISGHNTLYWYLQNLGQGPELLIRYENEEAVDDSQLPKDRFSAERLKGVDSTLKIQPAELGDSAVYLCASSLGPPTLGTNTEAFFGQGTRLTVV.

V usage is TRBV4-1 and J usage is TRBJ1-2, with D maybe TRBD1 (5 bases). CDR3 length equals 16 residues. Germline V gene data show CDR1 as MGHRA and CDR2 as YSYEKL. With 0 bases removed from V and 5 bases from J, the gap between germline ends came to 16 bases. The CDR3 DNA follows: TGCGCCAGCAGCCAAGAAGGAGGGGTTCGAGGTTATGGCTACACCTTC. Translation: CASSQEGGVRGYGYTF.

The V gene is TRBV5-1, the J gene TRBJ1-1; D may be TRBD1 (6 bases). The CDR3 covers 14 residues. CDR1 is SGHRS and CDR2 is YFSETQ in the germline V gene. V was pared by 5 bases and J by 6 bases, with 17 bases between. This CDR3 reads CASRSGQFKSEAFF. DNA for the CDR3: TGCGCCAGCAGGTCGGGACAATTTAAATCTGAAGCTTTCTTT.

Concerning this clone itself: An end of the junction differs from the germline gene, which may be a read error. The chain employs TRBV5-6 and TRBJ2-1; D is perhaps TRBD1 (6 bases). The length of the CDR3 is 16 residues. Germline CDR1 is SGHDT and CDR2 is YYEEEE. CDR3 in DNA: TGTGCCAGCAGCTTGGAATTAAGGGGGTCCTACAATGGGCAGTTCTTC. Protein product: CASSLELRGSYNGQFF.

This clone was observed once. The CDR3 coding sequence is TGTGCCAGCAGTGTAGTACAGCACACCACCGGGGAGCTGTTTTTT. Translated, it gives CASSVVQHTTGELFF. The gene calls are TRBV2 and TRBJ2-2; D is unclear. The length of the CDR3 is 15 residues. V was clipped by 4 bases and J by 4 bases, with 13 bases between them. Germline CDR1 reads SNHLY; CDR2 reads FYNNEI.